This T cell receptor (beta chain) was obtained from a study of shared clonotypes between healthy human individuals. The study, taken as a whole, reports: An expected dependence of interdonor clonotype sharing on sequencing depth was noted.

Using immunoSEQ multiplex PCR, the repertoire was profiled, and TCRdb retains in-frame clones only, with some absent. The sample has about 2.3 million clones, just over 90% seen once. Germline CDR1 SGHTA, CDR2 FQGTGA. Trimming left V 5 bases short and J 3 bases short, with 18 bases between. CDR3 size: 16 residues. On this clone itself: What it recognizes is unknown.

The receptor's source is a man aged 18 to 29 in good health. Some clones in this sample may be carry-over from other donors' samples. Specimen: naive CD4+ T cells from PBMCs. Subset defined: CD45RA+ positively selected. The V gene is TRBV7-3, the J gene TRBJ2-3; weak D call: TRBD2 (6 bases). CDR3 DNA sequence: TGTGCCAGCAGCCCCCAGCGATCGGGAGCGACAGATACGCAGTATTTT. Protein product: CASSPQRSGATDTQYF.